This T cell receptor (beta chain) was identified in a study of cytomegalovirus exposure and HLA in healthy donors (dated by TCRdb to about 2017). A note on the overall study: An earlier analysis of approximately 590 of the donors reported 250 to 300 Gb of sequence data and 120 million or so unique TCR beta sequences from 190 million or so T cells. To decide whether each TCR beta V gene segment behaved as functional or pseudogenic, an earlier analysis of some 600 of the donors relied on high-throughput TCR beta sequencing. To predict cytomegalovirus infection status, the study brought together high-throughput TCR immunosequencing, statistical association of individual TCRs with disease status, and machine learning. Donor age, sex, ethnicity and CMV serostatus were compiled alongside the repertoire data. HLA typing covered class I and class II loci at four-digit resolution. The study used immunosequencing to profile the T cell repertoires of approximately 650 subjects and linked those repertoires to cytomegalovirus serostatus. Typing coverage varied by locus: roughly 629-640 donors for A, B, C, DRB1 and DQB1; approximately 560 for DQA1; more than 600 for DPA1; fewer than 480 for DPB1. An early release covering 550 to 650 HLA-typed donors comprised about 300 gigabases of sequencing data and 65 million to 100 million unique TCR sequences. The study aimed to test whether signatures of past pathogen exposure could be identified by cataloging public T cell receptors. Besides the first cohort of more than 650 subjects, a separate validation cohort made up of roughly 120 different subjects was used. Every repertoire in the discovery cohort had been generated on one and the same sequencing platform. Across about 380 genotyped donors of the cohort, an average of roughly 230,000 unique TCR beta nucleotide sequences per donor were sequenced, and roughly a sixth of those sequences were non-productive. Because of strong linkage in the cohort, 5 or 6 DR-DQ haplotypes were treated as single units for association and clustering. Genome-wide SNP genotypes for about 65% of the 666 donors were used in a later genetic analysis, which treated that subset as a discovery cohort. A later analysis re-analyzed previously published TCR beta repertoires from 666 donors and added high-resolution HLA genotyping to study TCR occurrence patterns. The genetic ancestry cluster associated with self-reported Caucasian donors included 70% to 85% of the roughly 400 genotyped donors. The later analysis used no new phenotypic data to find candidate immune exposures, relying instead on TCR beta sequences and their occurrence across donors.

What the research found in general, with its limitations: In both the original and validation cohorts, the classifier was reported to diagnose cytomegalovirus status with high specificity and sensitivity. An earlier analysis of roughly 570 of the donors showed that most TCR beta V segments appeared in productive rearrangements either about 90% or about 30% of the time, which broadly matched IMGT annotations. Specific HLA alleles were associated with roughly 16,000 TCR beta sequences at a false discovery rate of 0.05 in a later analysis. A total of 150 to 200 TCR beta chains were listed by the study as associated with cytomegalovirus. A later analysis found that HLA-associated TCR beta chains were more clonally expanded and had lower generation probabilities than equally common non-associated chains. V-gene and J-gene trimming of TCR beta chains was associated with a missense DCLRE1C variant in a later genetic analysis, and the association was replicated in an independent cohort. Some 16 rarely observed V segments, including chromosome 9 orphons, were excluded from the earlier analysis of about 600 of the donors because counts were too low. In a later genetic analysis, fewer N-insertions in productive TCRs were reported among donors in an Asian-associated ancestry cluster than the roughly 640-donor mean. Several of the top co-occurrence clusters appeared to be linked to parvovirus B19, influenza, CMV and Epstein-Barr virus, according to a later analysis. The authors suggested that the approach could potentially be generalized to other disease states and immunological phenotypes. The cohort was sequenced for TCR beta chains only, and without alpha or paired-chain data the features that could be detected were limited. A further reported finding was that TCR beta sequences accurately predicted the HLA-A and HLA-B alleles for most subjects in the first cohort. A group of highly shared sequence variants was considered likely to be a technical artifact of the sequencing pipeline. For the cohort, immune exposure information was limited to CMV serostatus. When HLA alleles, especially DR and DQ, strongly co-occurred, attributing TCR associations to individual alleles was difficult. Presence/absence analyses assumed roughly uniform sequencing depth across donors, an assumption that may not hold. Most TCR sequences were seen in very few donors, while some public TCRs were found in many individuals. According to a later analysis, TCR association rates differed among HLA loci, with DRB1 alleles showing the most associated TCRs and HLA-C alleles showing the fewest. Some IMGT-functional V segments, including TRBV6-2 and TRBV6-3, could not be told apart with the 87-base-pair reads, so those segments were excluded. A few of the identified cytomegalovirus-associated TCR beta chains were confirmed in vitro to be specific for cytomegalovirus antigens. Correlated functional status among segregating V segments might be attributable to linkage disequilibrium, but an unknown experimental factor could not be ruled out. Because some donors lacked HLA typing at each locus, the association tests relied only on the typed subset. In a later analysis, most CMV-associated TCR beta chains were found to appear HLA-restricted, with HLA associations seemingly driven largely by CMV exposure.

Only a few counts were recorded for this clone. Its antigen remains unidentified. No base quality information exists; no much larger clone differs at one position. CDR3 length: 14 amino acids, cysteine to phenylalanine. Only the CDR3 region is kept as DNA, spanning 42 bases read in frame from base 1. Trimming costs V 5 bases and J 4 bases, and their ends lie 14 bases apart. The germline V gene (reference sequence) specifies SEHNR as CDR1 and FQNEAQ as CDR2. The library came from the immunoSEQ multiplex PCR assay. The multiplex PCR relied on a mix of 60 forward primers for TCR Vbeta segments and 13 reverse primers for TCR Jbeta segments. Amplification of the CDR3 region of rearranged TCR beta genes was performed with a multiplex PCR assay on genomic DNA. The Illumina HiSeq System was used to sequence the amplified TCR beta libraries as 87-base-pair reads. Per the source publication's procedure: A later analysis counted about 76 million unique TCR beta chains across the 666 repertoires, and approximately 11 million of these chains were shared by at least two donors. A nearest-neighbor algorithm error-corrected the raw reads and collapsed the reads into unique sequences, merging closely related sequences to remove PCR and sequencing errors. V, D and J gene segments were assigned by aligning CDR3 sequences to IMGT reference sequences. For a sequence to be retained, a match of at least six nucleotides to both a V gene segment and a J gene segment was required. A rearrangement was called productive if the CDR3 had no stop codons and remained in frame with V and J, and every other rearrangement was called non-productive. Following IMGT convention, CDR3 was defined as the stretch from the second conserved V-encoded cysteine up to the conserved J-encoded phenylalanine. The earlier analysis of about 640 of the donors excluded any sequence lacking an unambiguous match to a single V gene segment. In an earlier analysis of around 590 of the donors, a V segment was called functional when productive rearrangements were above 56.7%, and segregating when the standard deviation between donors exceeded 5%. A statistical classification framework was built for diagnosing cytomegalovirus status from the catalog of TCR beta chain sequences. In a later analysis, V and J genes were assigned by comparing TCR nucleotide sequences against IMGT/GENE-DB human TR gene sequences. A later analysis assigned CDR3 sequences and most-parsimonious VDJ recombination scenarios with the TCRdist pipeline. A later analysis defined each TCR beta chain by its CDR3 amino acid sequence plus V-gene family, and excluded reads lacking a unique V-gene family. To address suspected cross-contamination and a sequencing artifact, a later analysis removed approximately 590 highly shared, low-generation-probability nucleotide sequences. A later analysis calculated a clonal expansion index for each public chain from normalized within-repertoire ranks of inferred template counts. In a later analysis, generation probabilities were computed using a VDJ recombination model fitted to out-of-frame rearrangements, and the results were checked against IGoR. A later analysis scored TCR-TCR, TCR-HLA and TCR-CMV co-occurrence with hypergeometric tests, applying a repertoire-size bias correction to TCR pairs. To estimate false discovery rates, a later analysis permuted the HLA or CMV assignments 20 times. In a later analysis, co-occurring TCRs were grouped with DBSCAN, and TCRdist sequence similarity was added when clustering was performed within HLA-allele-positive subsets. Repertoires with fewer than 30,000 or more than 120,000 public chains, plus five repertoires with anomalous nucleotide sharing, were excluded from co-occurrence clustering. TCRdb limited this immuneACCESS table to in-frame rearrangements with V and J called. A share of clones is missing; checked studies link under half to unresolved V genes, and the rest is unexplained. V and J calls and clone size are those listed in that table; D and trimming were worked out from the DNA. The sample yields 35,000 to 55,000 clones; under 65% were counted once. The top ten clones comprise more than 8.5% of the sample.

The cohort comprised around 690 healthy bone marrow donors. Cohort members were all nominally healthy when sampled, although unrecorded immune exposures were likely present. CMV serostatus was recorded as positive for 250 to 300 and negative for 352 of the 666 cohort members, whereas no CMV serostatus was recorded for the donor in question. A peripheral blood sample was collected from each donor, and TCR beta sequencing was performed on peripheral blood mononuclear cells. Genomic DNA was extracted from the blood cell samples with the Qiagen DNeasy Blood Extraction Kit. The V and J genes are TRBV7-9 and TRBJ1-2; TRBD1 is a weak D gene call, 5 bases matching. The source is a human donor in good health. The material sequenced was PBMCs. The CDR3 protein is CASSPAEGLYGYTF. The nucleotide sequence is TGTGCCAGCAGCCCCGCGGAGGGGCTCTATGGCTACACCTTC. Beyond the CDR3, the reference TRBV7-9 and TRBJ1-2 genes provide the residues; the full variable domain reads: DTGVSQNPRHKITKRGQNVTFRCDPISEHNRLYWYRQTLGQGPEFLTYFQNEAQLEKSRLLSDRFSAERPKGSFSTLEIQRTEQGDSAMYLCASSPAEGLYGYTFGSGTRLTVV.